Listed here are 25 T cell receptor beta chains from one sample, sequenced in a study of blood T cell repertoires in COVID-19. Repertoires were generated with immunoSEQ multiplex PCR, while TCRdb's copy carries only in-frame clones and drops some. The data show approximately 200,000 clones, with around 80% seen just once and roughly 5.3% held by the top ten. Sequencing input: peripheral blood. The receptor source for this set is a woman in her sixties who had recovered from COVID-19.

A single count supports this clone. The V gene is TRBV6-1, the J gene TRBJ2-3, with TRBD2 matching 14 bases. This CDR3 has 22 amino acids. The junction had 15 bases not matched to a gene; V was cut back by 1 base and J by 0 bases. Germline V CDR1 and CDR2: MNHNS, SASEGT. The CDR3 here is CASSEVGGGLAGGLYSTDTQYF. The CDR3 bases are TGTGCCAGCAGTGAAGTGGGTGGTGGACTAGCGGGGGGTCTGTATAGCACAGATACGCAGTATTTT.

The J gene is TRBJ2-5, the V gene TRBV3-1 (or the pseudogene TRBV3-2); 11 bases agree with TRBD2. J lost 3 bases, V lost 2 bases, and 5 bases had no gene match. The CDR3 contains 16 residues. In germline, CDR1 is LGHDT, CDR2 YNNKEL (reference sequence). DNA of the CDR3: TGTGCCAGCAGCCAATTCGGTAGCGGGGGGGAAGAGACCCAGTACTTC. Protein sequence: CASSQFGSGGEETQYF.

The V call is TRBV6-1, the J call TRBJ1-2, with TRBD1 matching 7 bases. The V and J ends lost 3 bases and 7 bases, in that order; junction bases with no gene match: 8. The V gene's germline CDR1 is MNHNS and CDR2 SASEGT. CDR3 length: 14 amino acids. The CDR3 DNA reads TGTGCCAGCAGTGAGGCTAGAGGGGGCTTTGGCTACACCTTC. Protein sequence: CASSEARGGFGYTF.

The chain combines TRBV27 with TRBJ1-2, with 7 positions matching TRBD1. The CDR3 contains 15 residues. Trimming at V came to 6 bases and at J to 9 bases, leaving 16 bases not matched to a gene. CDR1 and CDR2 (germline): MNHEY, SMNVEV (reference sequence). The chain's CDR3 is CASSKRDSHQNRYTF. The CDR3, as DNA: TGTGCCAGCAGCAAAAGGGACAGTCATCAGAACCGCTACACCTTC.

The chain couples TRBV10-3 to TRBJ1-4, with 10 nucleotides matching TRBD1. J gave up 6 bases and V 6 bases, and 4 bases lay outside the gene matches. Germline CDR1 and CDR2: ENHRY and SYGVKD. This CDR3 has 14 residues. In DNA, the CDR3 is TGTGCCATCAGGCCCGGGACAGGGGATGAAAAACTGTTTTTT. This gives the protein CAIRPGTGDEKLFF.

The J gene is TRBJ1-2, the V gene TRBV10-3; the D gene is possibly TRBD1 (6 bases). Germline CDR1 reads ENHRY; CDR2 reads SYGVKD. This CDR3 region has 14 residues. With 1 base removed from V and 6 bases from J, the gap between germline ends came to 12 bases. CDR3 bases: TGTGCCATCAGTGAGTTCAGGGGTTTGCATGGCTACACCTTC. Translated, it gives CAISEFRGLHGYTF.

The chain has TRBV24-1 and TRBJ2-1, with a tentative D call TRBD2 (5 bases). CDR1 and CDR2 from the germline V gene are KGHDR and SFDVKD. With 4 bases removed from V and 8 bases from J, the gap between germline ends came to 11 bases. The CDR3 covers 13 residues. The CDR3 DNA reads TGTGCCACCAGTGAGGACGGGGATGATGAGCAGTTCTTC. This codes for CATSEDGDDEQFF.

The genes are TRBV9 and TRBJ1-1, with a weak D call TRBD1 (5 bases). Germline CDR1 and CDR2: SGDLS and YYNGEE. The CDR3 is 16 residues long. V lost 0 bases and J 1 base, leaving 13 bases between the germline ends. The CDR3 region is CASSVGGGRGNTEAFF. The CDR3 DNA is TGTGCCAGCAGCGTAGGCGGCGGGAGGGGGAACACTGAAGCTTTCTTT.

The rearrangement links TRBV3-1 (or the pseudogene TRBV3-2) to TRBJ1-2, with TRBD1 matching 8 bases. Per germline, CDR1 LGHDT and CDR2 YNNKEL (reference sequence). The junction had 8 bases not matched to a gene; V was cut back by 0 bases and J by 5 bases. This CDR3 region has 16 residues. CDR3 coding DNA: TGTGCCAGCAGCCAAGAAGCTACAGGGGGGCTATATGGCTACACCTTC. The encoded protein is CASSQEATGGLYGYTF.

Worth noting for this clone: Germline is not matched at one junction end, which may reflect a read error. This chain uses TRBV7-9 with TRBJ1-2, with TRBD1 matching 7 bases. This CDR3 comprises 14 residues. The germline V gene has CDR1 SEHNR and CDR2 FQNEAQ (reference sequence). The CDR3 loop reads CASSLGWQGDGYTF. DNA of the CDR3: TGTGCCAGCAGCTTAGGGTGGCAGGGGGATGGTTACACCTTC.

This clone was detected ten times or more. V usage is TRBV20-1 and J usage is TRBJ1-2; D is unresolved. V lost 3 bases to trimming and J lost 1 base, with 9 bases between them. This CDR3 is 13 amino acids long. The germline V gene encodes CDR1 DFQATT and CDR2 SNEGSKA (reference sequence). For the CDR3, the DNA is TGCAGTGCTAGTCACACCTTTAACTATGGCTACACCTTC. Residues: CSASHTFNYGYTF.

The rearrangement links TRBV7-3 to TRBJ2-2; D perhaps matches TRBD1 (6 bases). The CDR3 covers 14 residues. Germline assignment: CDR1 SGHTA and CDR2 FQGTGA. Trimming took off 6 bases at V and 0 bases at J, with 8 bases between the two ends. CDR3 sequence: CASRGGPNTGELFF. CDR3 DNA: TGTGCCAGCAGAGGGGGACCGAACACCGGGGAGCTGTTTTTT.

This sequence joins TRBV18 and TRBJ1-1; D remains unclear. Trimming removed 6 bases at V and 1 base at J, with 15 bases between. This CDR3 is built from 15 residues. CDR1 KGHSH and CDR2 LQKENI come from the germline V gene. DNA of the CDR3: TGTGCCAGCTCCCGATGGACGGGGAGGAACACTGAAGCTTTCTTT. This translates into CASSRWTGRNTEAFF. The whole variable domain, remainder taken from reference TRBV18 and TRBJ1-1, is NAGVMQNPRHLVRRRGQEARLRCSPMKGHSHVYWYRQLPEEGLKFMVYLQKENIIDESGMPKERFSAEFPKEGPSILRIQQVVRGDSAAYFCASSRWTGRNTEAFFGQGTRLTVV.

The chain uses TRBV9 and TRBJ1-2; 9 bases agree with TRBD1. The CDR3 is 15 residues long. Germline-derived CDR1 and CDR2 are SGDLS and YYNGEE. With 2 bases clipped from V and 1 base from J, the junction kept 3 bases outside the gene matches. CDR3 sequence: CASSVGTGFNYGYTF. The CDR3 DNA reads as TGTGCCAGCAGCGTCGGGACAGGGTTTAACTATGGCTACACCTTC.

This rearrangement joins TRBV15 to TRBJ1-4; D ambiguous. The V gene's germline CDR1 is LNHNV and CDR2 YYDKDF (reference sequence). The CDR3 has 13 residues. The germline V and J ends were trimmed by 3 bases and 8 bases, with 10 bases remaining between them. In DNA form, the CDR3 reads TGTGCCACCAGCAGCCCCAACGCGGAAAAACTGTTTTTT. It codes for CATSSPNAEKLFF.

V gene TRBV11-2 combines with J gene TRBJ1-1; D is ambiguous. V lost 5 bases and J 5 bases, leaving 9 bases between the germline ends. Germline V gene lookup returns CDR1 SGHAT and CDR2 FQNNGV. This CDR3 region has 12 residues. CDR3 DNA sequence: TGTGCCAGCAGCGCCGAGGGAACTGAAGCTTTCTTT. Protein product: CASSAEGTEAFF.

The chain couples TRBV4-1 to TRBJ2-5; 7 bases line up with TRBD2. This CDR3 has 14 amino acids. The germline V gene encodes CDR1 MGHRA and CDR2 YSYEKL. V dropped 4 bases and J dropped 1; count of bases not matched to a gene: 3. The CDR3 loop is CASSLRGVQETQYF. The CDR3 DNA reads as TGCGCCAGCAGCCTACGGGGGGTCCAAGAGACCCAGTACTTC.

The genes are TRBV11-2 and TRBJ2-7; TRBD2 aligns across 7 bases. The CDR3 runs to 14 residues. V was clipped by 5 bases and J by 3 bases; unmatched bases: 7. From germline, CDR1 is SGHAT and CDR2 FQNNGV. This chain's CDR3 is CASSPGLQIYEQYF. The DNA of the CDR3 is TGTGCCAGCAGCCCGGGACTACAAATCTACGAGCAGTACTTC.

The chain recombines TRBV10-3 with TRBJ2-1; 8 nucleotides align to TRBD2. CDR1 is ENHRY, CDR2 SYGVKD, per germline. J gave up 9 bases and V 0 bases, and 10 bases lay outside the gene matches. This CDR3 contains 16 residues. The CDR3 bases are TGTGCCATCAGTGAGTCCAGCGGGGGAGCGAGGGGTGAGCAGTTCTTC. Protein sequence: CAISESSGGARGEQFF.

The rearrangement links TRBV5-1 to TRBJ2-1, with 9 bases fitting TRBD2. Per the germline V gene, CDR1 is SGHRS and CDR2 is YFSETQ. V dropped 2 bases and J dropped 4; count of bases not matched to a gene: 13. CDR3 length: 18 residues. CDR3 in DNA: TGCGCCAGCAGCTTAGCAGCGGGGGGCCCTGCCATATACAATGAGCAGTTCTTC. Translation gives CASSLAAGGPAIYNEQFF.

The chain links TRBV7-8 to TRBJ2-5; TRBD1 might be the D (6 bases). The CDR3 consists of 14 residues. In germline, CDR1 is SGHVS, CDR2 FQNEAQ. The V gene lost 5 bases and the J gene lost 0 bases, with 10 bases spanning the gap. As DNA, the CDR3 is TGTGCCAGCAGCACTGACAGGTACCAAGAGACCCAGTACTTC. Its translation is CASSTDRYQETQYF.

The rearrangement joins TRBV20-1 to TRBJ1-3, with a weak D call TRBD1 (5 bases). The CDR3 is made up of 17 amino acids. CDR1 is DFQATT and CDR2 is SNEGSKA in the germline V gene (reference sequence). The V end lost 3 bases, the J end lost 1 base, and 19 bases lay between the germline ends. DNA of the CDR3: TGCAGTGCTAGTAGGGGTACAGGATTGAATTCTGGAAACACCATATATTTT. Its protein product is CSASRGTGLNSGNTIYF.

The CDR3 sequence is CATSTAKGLIYEQYF. The CDR3 DNA reads as TGTGCCACTTCTACGGCCAAGGGGCTAATTTACGAGCAGTACTTC. The chain carries TRBV27 and TRBJ2-7; D possibly corresponds to TRBD1 (5 bases). V lost 10 bases to trimming and J lost 4 bases, with 23 bases between them. This CDR3 has 15 residues. Germline values: CDR1 MNHEY, CDR2 SMNVEV (reference sequence).

This chain's CDR3 is CAWEVSRGSSGNTIYF. CDR3 sequence (DNA): TGTGCCTGGGAAGTTAGCCGGGGAAGCTCTGGAAACACCATATATTTT. This chain connects TRBV30 to TRBJ1-3; D ambiguous. Trimming removed 5 bases at V and 0 bases at J, with 17 bases between. Germline assignment: CDR1 GTSNPN and CDR2 SVGIG (reference sequence). The length of the CDR3 is 16 residues.

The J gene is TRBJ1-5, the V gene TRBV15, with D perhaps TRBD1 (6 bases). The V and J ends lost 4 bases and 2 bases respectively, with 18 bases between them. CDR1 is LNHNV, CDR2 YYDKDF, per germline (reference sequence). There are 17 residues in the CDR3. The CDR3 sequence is CATSKETGQIGNQPQHF. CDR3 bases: TGTGCCACCAGCAAAGAGACAGGTCAGATTGGCAATCAGCCCCAGCATTTT.